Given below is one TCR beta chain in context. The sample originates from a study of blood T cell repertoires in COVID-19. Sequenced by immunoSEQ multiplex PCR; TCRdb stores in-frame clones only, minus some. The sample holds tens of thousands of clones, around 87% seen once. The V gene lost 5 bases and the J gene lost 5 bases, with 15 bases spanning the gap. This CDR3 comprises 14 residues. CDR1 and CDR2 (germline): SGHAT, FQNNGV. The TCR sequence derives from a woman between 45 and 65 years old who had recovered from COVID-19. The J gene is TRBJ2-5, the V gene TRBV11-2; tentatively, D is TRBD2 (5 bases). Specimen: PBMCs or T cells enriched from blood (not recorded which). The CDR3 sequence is CASSNGLVWETQYF. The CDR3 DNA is TGTGCCAGCAGCAACGGACTGGTCTGGGAGACCCAGTACTTC.